The T cell receptor (beta chain) described here comes from a study of T cell responses to AZD1222 COVID-19 vaccine. Sequenced by immunoSEQ multiplex PCR; TCRdb stores in-frame clones only, minus some. The sample shows over 120,000 clones, about 94% of them seen only once. Germline V gene sequence: CDR1 LNHDA, CDR2 SQIVND (reference sequence). The CDR3 has 15 residues. V was trimmed by 5 bases and J by 0 bases, leaving 11 bases between them. This clonotype originated in an adult in good health. The rearrangement links TRBV19 to TRBJ1-5, with no clear D. This material consisted of peripheral blood, taken on day 0 of AZD1222 vaccination. CDR3 coding DNA: TGTGCCAGTAGTCGGCCGGACTATAGCAATCAGCCCCAGCATTTT. It translates to CASSRPDYSNQPQHF.